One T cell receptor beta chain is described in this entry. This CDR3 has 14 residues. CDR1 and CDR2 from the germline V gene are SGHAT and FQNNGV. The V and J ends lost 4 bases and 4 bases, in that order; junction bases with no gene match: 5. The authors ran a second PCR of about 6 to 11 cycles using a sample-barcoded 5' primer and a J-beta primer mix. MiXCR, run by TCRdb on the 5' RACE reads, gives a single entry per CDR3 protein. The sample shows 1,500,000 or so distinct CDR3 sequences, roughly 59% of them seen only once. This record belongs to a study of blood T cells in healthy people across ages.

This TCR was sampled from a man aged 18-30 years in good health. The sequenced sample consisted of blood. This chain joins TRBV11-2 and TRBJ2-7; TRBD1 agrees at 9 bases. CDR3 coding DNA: TGTGCCAGCAGCTACAGGGGGCCGGGATACGAGCAGTACTTC. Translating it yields CASSYRGPGYEQYF.